These 29 T cell receptor beta chains originate from one sample sequenced in a study of graft-versus-host responses after intestinal transplantation. The protocol was immunoSEQ multiplex PCR, while the TCRdb copy is restricted to in-frame clones and leaves out a portion. The repertoire consists of some 27,000 clones, with more than 80% occurring once and the leading ten covering 0.5% to 0.6%. Here the sequenced sample was PBMCs, taken 18 days after transplant. These receptors all come from a human patient who received an intestinal transplant, so some T cells may come from the graft donor.

The chain joins TRBV19 to TRBJ1-4; D is unresolved. The CDR3 has 18 amino acids. Trimming removed 1 base at V and 2 bases at J, with 17 bases between. From germline, CDR1 is LNHDA and CDR2 SQIVND (reference sequence). CDR3 protein: CASSIAVRASTTNEKLFF. CDR3 bases: TGTGCCAGTAGTATAGCTGTGAGGGCCTCTACGACTAATGAAAAACTGTTTTTT.

In its sample, this clone was seen once. The V gene is TRBV6-5, the J gene TRBJ2-6; unclear D gene. Between the trimmed V and J ends, which lost 0 bases and 4 bases, there was a span of 7 bases. Germline CDR1 is MNHEY and CDR2 is SVGAGI. The CDR3 totals 15 residues. CDR3 amino acids: CASSYSAMGANVLTF. CDR3 nucleotides: TGTGCCAGCAGTTACTCGGCTATGGGGGCCAACGTCCTGACTTTC.

The rearrangement uses TRBV11-3 and TRBJ2-5; a possible D gene is TRBD2 (5 bases). The germline V and J ends were trimmed by 5 bases and 2 bases, with 12 bases remaining between them. Looked up from germline, CDR1 is SGHNT and CDR2 is YENEEA. The CDR3 length is 14 residues. CDR3 bases: TGTGCCAGCAGCGCCCGCCGGGGACAAGAGACCCAGTACTTC. Protein sequence: CASSARRGQETQYF.

The J gene is TRBJ2-5, the V gene TRBV7-9; possibly TRBD1 for D (6 bases). CDR1 and CDR2 from the germline V gene are SEHNR and FQNEAQ (reference sequence). Trimming removed 5 bases from V and 4 bases from J, with 14 bases in between. The CDR3 loop spans 14 amino acids. CDR3: CASSTGTGPETQYF. The DNA of the CDR3 is TGTGCCAGCAGCACAGGGACGGGGCCAGAGACCCAGTACTTC.

V and J are TRBV6-1 and TRBJ2-7; possibly TRBD1 for D (7 bases). This CDR3 has 14 residues. Germline CDR1 reads MNHNS; CDR2 reads SASEGT. Trimming removed 11 bases at V and 0 bases at J, with 17 bases between. In DNA, the CDR3 is TGTGCCTCCCAGGGGGACTTGGTCTCCTACGAGCAGTACTTC. Its protein is CASQGDLVSYEQYF.

This chain links TRBV6-5 with TRBJ2-5; D is ambiguous. The germline V and J ends were trimmed by 8 bases and 3 bases, with 4 bases remaining between them. Germline values: CDR1 MNHEY, CDR2 SVGAGI. This CDR3 is built from 10 residues. CDR3 amino acids: CASLKETQYF. For the CDR3, the DNA is TGTGCCAGCCTTAAAGAGACCCAGTACTTC.

In its sample, this clone was seen a few times. The chain is built from TRBV5-4 and TRBJ1-4; no reliable D call. Germline loops: CDR1 SGHNT, CDR2 YYREEE (reference sequence). The germline V and J ends were trimmed by 0 bases and 7 bases, with 4 bases remaining between them. The CDR3 is 12 residues long. The CDR3 spells CASSLEAEKLFF. CDR3 nucleotide sequence: TGTGCCAGCAGCTTGGAGGCTGAAAAACTGTTTTTT.

This clone was recorded only once. The chain uses TRBV7-7 and TRBJ2-1; 9 nucleotides agree with TRBD2. Trimming took 1 base from V and 5 from J; bases not matched to a gene: 6. Germline CDR1 and CDR2: SSHAT and FNYEAQ (reference sequence). The CDR3 loop spans 16 amino acids. The CDR3 here is CASSLDGSGGDNEQFF. The CDR3 DNA follows: TGTGCCAGCAGCTTAGATGGTAGCGGGGGAGACAATGAGCAGTTCTTC.

The sample holds a few counts of this clone. This chain joins TRBV4-2 and TRBJ2-2, with TRBD2 matching 13 bases. From germline, CDR1 is LGHNA and CDR2 YNFKEQ. The trim removed 3 bases at V and 5 bases at J, leaving 6 bases unmatched. The CDR3 is made up of 17 amino acids. CDR3 coding DNA: TGTGCCAGCAGCCAGGCGACTAGCGGGGGGCCTACCGGGGAGCTGTTTTTT. Protein product: CASSQATSGGPTGELFF.

This rearrangement joins TRBV5-1 to TRBJ2-3, with TRBD2 matching 8 bases. The trim removed 3 bases at V and 3 bases at J, leaving 9 bases unmatched. This CDR3 is 16 amino acids long. Germline V lookup: CDR1 SGHRS, CDR2 YFSETQ. CDR3 protein: CASSWASGQRTDTQYF. CDR3 bases: TGCGCCAGCAGCTGGGCTAGCGGGCAGAGGACAGATACGCAGTATTTT.

This chain uses TRBV27 with TRBJ2-6; a possible D gene is TRBD1 (6 bases). The CDR3 is 15 amino acids. Germline CDR1 and CDR2: MNHEY and SMNVEV (reference sequence). Deletions cut 6 bases from V and 4 bases from J, with 13 bases between. CDR3 in amino acids: CASSQQGTGANVLTF. The CDR3 DNA follows: TGTGCCAGCAGCCAACAGGGTACGGGGGCCAACGTCCTGACTTTC.

This chain uses TRBV9 with TRBJ2-1; D call uncertain. The CDR3 has 12 residues. CDR1 SGDLS and CDR2 YYNGEE come from the germline V gene. V shed 0 bases and J shed 9 bases, with 7 bases lying between them. In DNA, the CDR3 is TGTGCCAGCAGCGTAGACGTGTCTGAGCAGTTCTTC. It is translated as CASSVDVSEQFF.

The chain employs TRBV11-2 and TRBJ2-3, with D unresolved. Trimming removed 2 bases at V and 4 bases at J, with 4 bases between. The germline gives CDR1 SGHAT, CDR2 FQNNGV. The length of the CDR3 is 12 residues. The CDR3 DNA follows: TGTGCCAGCAGCTTAACGTCAGATACGCAGTATTTT. This gives the protein CASSLTSDTQYF.

The chain is built from TRBV5-1 and TRBJ2-5, with 11 bases fitting TRBD2. V gave up 0 bases and J gave up 1 base; unmatched junction bases: 5. Germline V gene sequence: CDR1 SGHRS, CDR2 YFSETQ. The CDR3 runs to 17 residues. In DNA, the CDR3 is TGCGCCAGCAGCTTGGCTGCGACTAGCGGGATCCAAGAGACCCAGTACTTC. Its protein is CASSLAATSGIQETQYF.

The J gene is TRBJ2-7, the V gene TRBV7-2; 9 positions agree with TRBD2. The CDR3 has 15 residues. After removal of 3 bases from V and 4 bases from J, the junction contained 7 bases not matched to a gene. Germline CDR1 and CDR2: SGHTA and FQGNSA. CDR3 nucleotides: TGTGCCAGCAGCTTCGCGGGGGGGGGATGGTACGAGCAGTACTTC. Translated: CASSFAGGGWYEQYF.

The V call is TRBV10-1, the J call TRBJ1-2; TRBD1 might be the D (5 bases). The CDR3 runs 12 residues. The ends were cut back, 4 bases at V and 13 bases at J, with 16 bases in the middle. CDR1 WNHNN and CDR2 SYGVQD come from the germline V gene (reference sequence). The CDR3 loop is CASSGSGTPLTF. The CDR3 nucleotides read TGCGCCAGCAGTGGGAGTGGGACTCCCCTCACCTTC.

This clone was recorded only once. The rearrangement uses TRBV5-8 and TRBJ2-1; no clear D gene. Deletions cut 1 base from V and 4 bases from J, with 9 bases between. Germline assignment: CDR1 SGHTS and CDR2 YDEGEE. The CDR3 is made up of 14 amino acids. DNA for the CDR3: TGTGCCAGCAGCTTGAGCTCGGATTACAATGAGCAGTTCTTC. It translates to CASSLSSDYNEQFF. The full variable domain, completed using reference TRBV5-8 and TRBJ2-1, is EAGVTQSPTHLIKTRGQQATLRCSPISGHTSVYWYQQALGLGLQFLLWYDEGEERNRGNFPPRFSGRQFPNYSSELNVNALELEDSALYLCASSLSSDYNEQFFGPGTRLTVL.

This chain links TRBV4-1 with TRBJ1-1; unclear D gene. CDR1 is MGHRA and CDR2 is YSYEKL in the germline V gene. This CDR3 spans 13 amino acids. V was trimmed by 3 bases and J by 2 bases, leaving 7 bases between them. DNA of the CDR3: TGCGCCAGCAGCCAGGACCGTAACACTGAAGCTTTCTTT. Translated, it gives CASSQDRNTEAFF.

V is TRBV6-5 and J is TRBJ1-6; D gene unclear. The CDR3 runs 15 residues. Germline V gene lookup returns CDR1 MNHEY and CDR2 SVGAGI. Trimming left V 11 bases short and J 6 bases short, with 20 bases between. The CDR3 nucleotides read TGTGCCTCACTTACGGGGTACCCTTCTAATTCACCCCTCCACTTT. It translates to CASLTGYPSNSPLHF.

V gene TRBV4-2 combines with J gene TRBJ1-4, with D uncertain. The ends were cut back, 2 bases at V and 8 bases at J, with 12 bases in the middle. From germline, CDR1 is LGHNA and CDR2 YNFKEQ. This CDR3 contains 14 residues. The CDR3, as DNA: TGTGCCAGCAGCCAAAAGGGAGGTGGGGAAAAACTGTTTTTT. This gives the protein CASSQKGGGEKLFF.

V is TRBV10-3 and J is TRBJ2-5, with D perhaps TRBD2 (6 bases). CDR3 length: 16 amino acids. The ends were cut back, 0 bases at V and 5 bases at J, with 16 bases in the middle. Per the germline V gene, CDR1 is ENHRY and CDR2 is SYGVKD. CDR3 DNA sequence: TGTGCCATCAGTGAGTCGTCAGCCGAAGGGAGGGAGACCCAGTACTTC. Its protein product is CAISESSAEGRETQYF.

This clone was detected once. This chain uses TRBV6-8 with TRBJ2-5; 12 bases are shared with TRBD2. The CDR3 length is 14 residues. The junction had 9 bases not matched to a gene; V was cut back by 10 bases and J by 6 bases. From germline, CDR1 is MNHGY and CDR2 SAAAGT. CDR3 region: CANLLAGGIKTQYF. The CDR3 DNA follows: TGTGCCAACCTACTAGCGGGGGGAATCAAGACCCAGTACTTC.

This chain uses TRBV19 with TRBJ1-6; perhaps TRBD1 as D (6 bases). Germline loops: CDR1 LNHDA, CDR2 SQIVND (reference sequence). Trimming shortened V by 4 bases and J by 7 bases, and 11 bases separated the two germline ends. The CDR3 is 14 amino acids. The CDR3 protein is CASSRGQANSPLHF. The CDR3 DNA follows: TGTGCCAGTAGTAGGGGGCAGGCCAATTCACCCCTCCACTTT.

The chain carries TRBV4-1 and TRBJ1-6, with a possible D match to TRBD1 (5 bases). This CDR3 is built from 13 residues. V lost 5 bases, J lost 11 bases, and 13 bases lay in between. In germline, CDR1 is MGHRA, CDR2 YSYEKL. CDR3 amino acids: CASSFGAGAPLHF. The CDR3 DNA is TGCGCCAGCAGCTTCGGGGCGGGGGCACCCCTCCACTTT.

The chain has TRBV7-2 and TRBJ2-1; possibly TRBD1 or TRBD2 for D (6 bases each). The CDR3 has 13 residues. Germline CDR1 reads SGHTA; CDR2 reads FQGNSA. V was cut by 7 bases and J by 8 bases, with 15 bases left in between. CDR3 loop: CASNSGAHDEQFF. The CDR3, as DNA: TGTGCCAGCAACTCGGGGGCACACGATGAGCAGTTCTTC.

The rearrangement uses TRBV4-1 and TRBJ2-5; no clear D gene. The V end was cut by 1 base, the J end by 1 base, with 7 bases between. The germline CDR1 and CDR2 sequences are MGHRA and YSYEKL. This CDR3 comprises 14 residues. The CDR3 protein is CASSQGTRQETQYF. The DNA of the CDR3 is TGCGCCAGCAGCCAAGGCACTCGCCAAGAGACCCAGTACTTC.

The rearrangement uses TRBV11-2 and TRBJ2-7; 9 positions match TRBD1. CDR1 and CDR2 from the germline V gene are SGHAT and FQNNGV. V was clipped by 1 base and J by 7 bases; unmatched bases: 11. The CDR3 is 16 amino acids. This CDR3 is CASSLALGQGLGEQYF. CDR3 nucleotide sequence: TGTGCCAGCAGCTTAGCCCTGGGACAGGGCTTGGGGGAGCAGTACTTC.

The rearrangement uses TRBV7-8 and TRBJ1-4; D uncertain. V was cut by 5 bases and J by 0 bases, with 13 bases left in between. The CDR3 covers 16 residues. Germline V gene data show CDR1 as SGHVS and CDR2 as FQNEAQ. The DNA for the CDR3 is TGTGCCAGCAGCCCCCGGAGTAGCGCAACTAATGAAAAACTGTTTTTT. It encodes CASSPRSSATNEKLFF.

The chain carries TRBV9 and TRBJ2-6, with a tentative D call TRBD2 (6 bases). From germline, CDR1 is SGDLS and CDR2 YYNGEE. The V end was cut by 4 bases, the J end by 4 bases, with 15 bases between. The CDR3 contains 16 residues. The CDR3 is CASSLQLASGANVLTF. The DNA for the CDR3 is TGTGCCAGCAGCCTACAACTAGCTTCAGGGGCCAACGTCCTGACTTTC.